This T cell receptor beta chain originates from a study of post-analysis software for immune sequencing data. This clonotype has just a few counts. Antigen unknown. Unique molecular identifiers had been added to the TCR beta cDNA libraries. Each batch of roughly 1 to 10 million T cells produced roughly 0.5 million cDNA molecules. From the PCR reads, TCRdb called clonotypes with MiXCR, one entry per CDR3 protein. This table holds approximately 350,000 distinct CDR3 sequences, roughly 30% found once. The CDR3 has 15 amino acids. V was clipped by 0 bases and J by 4 bases, with 12 bases between them. Looked up from germline, CDR1 is LNHNV and CDR2 is YYDKDF (reference sequence). Study results and caveats: The normalized Chao1 diversity of multiple sclerosis patients was significantly lower than that of controls. Among several TRBV segments more frequent in patients than controls were TRBV5-6, TRBV5-1 and TRBV20-1. Co-batched samples clustered tightly together by F measure.

Source material: blood. The V call is TRBV15, the J call TRBJ1-2, with D tentatively TRBD1 (6 bases). The source is a girl aged 10 to 17 with multiple sclerosis. CDR3 nucleotide sequence: TGTGCCACCAGCAGAGATGGGGGGCAAGGCTATGGCTACACCTTC. This codes for CATSRDGGQGYGYTF. Using reference TRBV15 and TRBJ1-2 for the parts outside the CDR3, the full variable domain is DAMVIQNPRYQVTQFGKPVTLSCSQTLNHNVMYWYQQKSSQAPKLLFHYYDKDFNNEADTPDNFQSRRPNTSFCFLDIRSPGLGDTAMYLCATSRDGGQGYGYTFGSGTRLTVV.